The 27 T cell receptor beta chains listed next were all sequenced from one sample in a study of neurological immune-mediated disorders. TCRdb re-analysed the 5' RACE reads in MiXCR, keeping a single row per CDR3 protein. The repertoire holds around 100,000 distinct CDR3 sequences, with more than 10% as singletons. Documented time point: longitudinal time-point 3. The material sequenced was PBMCs. The receptors come from a female donor with HTLV-1-associated myelopathy (HAM/TSP).

This clonotype showed up many times. The rearrangement joins TRBV28 to TRBJ1-2; D gene uncertain. With 7 bases removed from V and 12 bases from J, the gap between germline ends came to 15 bases. This CDR3 is built from 11 residues. CDR1 and CDR2 (germline): MDHEN, SYDVKM. CDR3 region: CASTSIGKNTF. The CDR3 bases are TGTGCCAGCACCTCTATCGGGAAGAACACCTTC.

This clonotype was recorded at least ten times. The chain combines TRBV5-8 with TRBJ1-5; TRBD1 matches 8 bases. With 5 bases clipped from V and 5 bases from J, the junction kept 9 bases outside the gene matches. The length of the CDR3 is 15 residues. In germline, CDR1 is SGHTS, CDR2 YDEGEE. CDR3 nucleotides: TGTGCCAGCAGTTACCCTGGACAGGGACATCAGCCCCAGCATTTT. Translating gives CASSYPGQGHQPQHF.

This clonotype was recorded a few times. This may be a read error: a much more frequent sequence differs by one nucleotide. The gene calls are TRBV5-1 and TRBJ2-2; D unclear. Deletions cut 0 bases from V and 3 bases from J, with 9 bases between. The CDR3 totals 15 residues. CDR1 is SGHRS, CDR2 YFSETQ, per germline. The chain's CDR3 is CASSLDGLHTGELFF. The CDR3 region has the DNA TGCGCCAGCAGCTTGGACGGGCTTCACACCGGGGAGCTGTTTTTT.

At least ten counts were recorded for this clonotype. This chain links TRBV7-2 with TRBJ2-7; tentatively, D is TRBD2 (6 bases). Trimming left V 5 bases short and J 6 bases short, with 14 bases between. The CDR3 loop spans 13 amino acids. Germline-derived CDR1 and CDR2 are SGHTA and FQGNSA. The CDR3 sequence: CASSPDRRGEQYF. The CDR3 bases are TGTGCCAGCAGCCCCGACCGGAGGGGCGAGCAGTACTTC.

This clonotype was observed at least ten times. CDR3 loop: CASSPVLAGSTDTQYF. In DNA form, the CDR3 reads TGTGCCAGCAGCCCAGTGCTAGCGGGGAGCACAGATACGCAGTATTTT. This rearrangement joins TRBV4-2 to TRBJ2-3; 9 bases line up with TRBD2. The CDR3 loop spans 16 amino acids. The germline gives CDR1 LGHNA, CDR2 YNFKEQ. Trimming took 4 bases from V and 0 from J; bases not matched to a gene: 5.

There are many counts of this clonotype. This chain joins TRBV20-1 and TRBJ2-3, with D possibly being TRBD2 (6 bases). CDR1 is DFQATT and CDR2 is SNEGSKA in the germline V gene (reference sequence). V was pared by 7 bases and J by 2 bases, with 22 bases between. The CDR3 covers 16 residues. The CDR3 sequence is CSVLDPGLQITDTQYF. The CDR3 DNA is TGCAGTGTCCTGGATCCGGGACTGCAAATCACAGATACGCAGTATTTT.

This clonotype has a count of ten or more. CDR3: CASRSGQGNQPQHF. The CDR3 coding sequence is TGTGCCAGCAGATCGGGACAGGGCAATCAGCCCCAGCATTTT. The V and J genes are TRBV12-3 or TRBV12-4 and TRBJ1-5; TRBD1 aligns across 8 bases. With 6 bases clipped from V and 2 bases from J, the junction kept 3 bases outside the gene matches. The CDR3 is 14 amino acids.

The table lists this clonotype with many counts. V usage is TRBV20-1 and J usage is TRBJ1-3; a possible D gene is TRBD1 (5 bases). CDR3 length: 13 amino acids. Germline V lookup: CDR1 DFQATT, CDR2 SNEGSKA (reference sequence). The ends were cut back, 4 bases at V and 4 bases at J, with 11 bases in the middle. CDR3 loop: CSAKRQNGNTIYF. The CDR3 DNA reads as TGCAGTGCTAAGAGACAGAACGGAAACACCATATATTTT.

The table lists this clonotype with a few counts. The chain joins TRBV5-1 to TRBJ2-2, with 10 bases aligning to TRBD2. The germline CDR1 and CDR2 sequences are SGHRS and YFSETQ. V dropped 5 bases and J dropped 6; count of bases not matched to a gene: 4. This CDR3 is 14 amino acids long. The CDR3 reads CASRILAGSGELFF. CDR3 DNA sequence: TGCGCCAGCAGAATACTAGCGGGGTCCGGGGAGCTGTTTTTT.

This clonotype was seen a handful of times. A much larger clone differs from this one at a single base, so this may be a read error. The gene calls are TRBV20-1 and TRBJ2-3; D gene ambiguous. There are 13 residues in the CDR3. Germline values: CDR1 DFQATT, CDR2 SNEGSKA (reference sequence). Trimming took 4 bases from V and 4 from J, leaving 12 bases between them. The CDR3 sequence is CSAICQDADTQYF. CDR3 sequence (DNA): TGCAGTGCTATCTGCCAGGACGCAGATACGCAGTATTTT.

The chain is built from TRBV2 and TRBJ2-2; tentatively, D is TRBD2 (7 bases). This CDR3 has 16 residues. Deletions cut 0 bases from V and 10 bases from J, with 18 bases between. From germline, CDR1 is SNHLY and CDR2 FYNNEI. The CDR3 nucleotides are TGTGCCAGCAGTGAAGCGCTTCGGGGGGCCACCAAGGAGCTGTTTTTT. Its translation is CASSEALRGATKELFF. The full variable domain, rest sourced from reference TRBV2 and TRBJ2-2, is EPEVTQTPSHQVTQMGQEVILRCVPISNHLYFYWYRQILGQKVEFLVSFYNNEISEKSEIFDDQFSVERPDGSNFTLKIRSTKLEDSAMYFCASSEALRGATKELFFGEGSRLTVL.

V is TRBV29-1 and J is TRBJ2-7, with 7 positions matching TRBD1. The ends lost 7 bases at V and 2 bases at J; junction bases unmatched: 8. CDR1 SQVTM and CDR2 ANQGSEA come from the germline V gene. The CDR3 spans 13 residues. In nucleotides, the CDR3 is TGCAGCGCCCGGGACAGTACCACCTACGAGCAGTACTTC. Translation gives CSARDSTTYEQYF.

There are many counts of this clonotype. This chain uses TRBV4-2 with TRBJ2-7; TRBD1 might be the D (6 bases). V lost 1 base, J lost 3 bases, and 10 bases lay in between. This CDR3 has 14 amino acids. From germline, CDR1 is LGHNA and CDR2 YNFKEQ. As DNA, the CDR3 is TGTGCCAGCAGCCAAGGCTCAGGGGACTACGAGCAGTACTTC. It encodes CASSQGSGDYEQYF.

This clonotype showed up just a few times. Here the CDR3 DNA reads TGCAGTGCCGGGACTGGCACCTACGAGCAGTACTTC. The encoded protein is CSAGTGTYEQYF. The chain employs TRBV20-1 and TRBJ2-7; weak D call: TRBD2 (6 bases). V dropped 6 bases and J dropped 2 bases, with 11 bases sitting between them. The CDR3 length is 12 residues. Germline V gives CDR1 DFQATT, CDR2 SNEGSKA (reference sequence).

Ten or more counts support this clonotype. This chain joins TRBV20-1 and TRBJ2-7, with TRBD2 matching 7 bases. With 3 bases clipped from V and 3 bases from J, the junction kept 17 bases outside the gene matches. CDR3 length equals 17 residues. Per germline, CDR1 DFQATT and CDR2 SNEGSKA (reference sequence). This chain's CDR3 is CSASGGFGGEAVYEQYF. The DNA for the CDR3 is TGCAGTGCTAGTGGGGGGTTTGGGGGGGAAGCTGTCTACGAGCAGTACTTC.

This clonotype was seen ten or more times. The chain links TRBV20-1 to TRBJ1-5; D perhaps matches TRBD1 (5 bases). Germline CDR1 is DFQATT and CDR2 is SNEGSKA (reference sequence). V lost 1 base, J lost 5 bases, and 12 bases lay in between. The CDR3 is 14 residues long. CDR3 coding DNA: TGCAGTGCTAGAGTAGGGACTTCATATCAGCCCCAGCATTTT. As protein: CSARVGTSYQPQHF.

This clonotype was picked up a small number of times. The chain links TRBV20-1 to TRBJ2-7; 7 bases agree with TRBD2. The V and J ends lost 1 base and 2 bases, in that order; junction bases with no gene match: 8. Germline CDR1 is DFQATT and CDR2 is SNEGSKA (reference sequence). The CDR3 consists of 15 residues. CDR3 sequence: CSARGWGGLPYEQYF. The CDR3 DNA follows: TGCAGTGCTAGAGGATGGGGGGGACTTCCCTACGAGCAGTACTTC.

Many counts were recorded for this clonotype. V usage is TRBV7-2 and J usage is TRBJ2-7; D may be TRBD1 (5 bases). The CDR3 sequence is 13 residues long. The V and J ends lost 5 bases and 6 bases respectively, with 14 bases between them. Germline V lookup: CDR1 SGHTA, CDR2 FQGNSA. CDR3 DNA sequence: TGTGCCAGCAGCGGAGTCAGGGCTCGCGAGCAGTACTTC. Translation: CASSGVRAREQYF.

This clonotype was seen ten or more times. The chain employs TRBV29-1 and TRBJ1-2; D is ambiguous. The CDR3 sequence is 12 residues long. The germline V gene encodes CDR1 SQVTM and CDR2 ANQGSEA. The V and J ends lost 4 bases and 4 bases respectively, with 10 bases between them. The CDR3 nucleotides are TGCAGCGTTGCTGGGAACTCCTATGGCTACACCTTC. This translates into CSVAGNSYGYTF.

This clonotype appeared many times. J is TRBJ2-2 and V is TRBV10-1; TRBD1 agrees at 10 bases. CDR3 length equals 15 residues. Germline assignment: CDR1 WNHNN and CDR2 SYGVQD (reference sequence). V lost 2 bases to trimming and J lost 3 bases; unmatched junction nucleotides: 0. In DNA form, the CDR3 reads TGCGCCAGCAGTGAGGGACAGGGGGACACCGGGGAGCTGTTTTTT. It codes for CASSEGQGDTGELFF.

This clonotype was seen at least ten times. The rearrangement links TRBV5-1 to TRBJ1-5, with D possibly being TRBD1 (6 bases). The CDR3 spans 14 residues. Deletions cut 4 bases from V and 5 bases from J, with 13 bases between. Germline values: CDR1 SGHRS, CDR2 YFSETQ. The CDR3 region is CASSPGAIDQPQHF. The CDR3 DNA follows: TGCGCCAGCAGCCCGGGGGCGATAGATCAGCCCCAGCATTTT.

This clonotype was seen many times. The V gene is TRBV11-2, the J gene TRBJ2-1; 9 positions agree with TRBD2. The CDR3 length is 14 residues. The ends lost 4 bases at V and 10 bases at J; junction bases unmatched: 8. CDR1 is SGHAT and CDR2 is FQNNGV in the germline V gene. The CDR3 nucleotides read TGTGCCAGCAGCTCTAGCGGGGTGAGAGGCGAGCAGTTCTTC. As protein: CASSSSGVRGEQFF.

This clonotype appeared many times. This rearrangement joins TRBV4-1 to TRBJ2-1; 11 positions agree with TRBD2. The CDR3 runs to 21 residues. Trimming at V came to 1 base and at J to 0 bases, leaving 14 bases not matched to a gene. Per the germline V gene, CDR1 is MGHRA and CDR2 is YSYEKL. CDR3 protein: CASSQGLLAGGAKYSYNEQFF. CDR3 DNA: TGCGCCAGCAGCCAAGGGCTCCTAGCGGGGGGAGCTAAGTACTCCTACAATGAGCAGTTCTTC.

This clonotype was seen only a few times. The rearrangement joins TRBV6-2 or TRBV6-3 to TRBJ2-7, with TRBD1 matching over 10 bases. The CDR3 loop spans 15 amino acids. V was pared by 7 bases and J by 3 bases, with 9 bases of the junction left unmatched. Per germline, CDR1 MNHEY and CDR2 SVGEGT. The CDR3 protein is CASTDSRDRGYEQYF. The CDR3 DNA reads as TGTGCCAGCACTGACTCTCGGGACAGGGGCTACGAGCAGTACTTC.

The genes are TRBV5-1 and TRBJ2-7; 7 positions match TRBD2. Germline CDR1 is SGHRS and CDR2 is YFSETQ. V was clipped by 2 bases and J by 3 bases; unmatched bases: 5. CDR3 length: 14 residues. CDR3: CASSFGRGVYEQYF. Here the CDR3 DNA reads TGCGCCAGCAGCTTCGGCCGGGGGGTCTACGAGCAGTACTTC.

The table lists this clonotype with many counts. The CDR3 nucleotides are TGTGCCAGCAGCCAAGCGGGGAGCAATCAGCCCCAGCATTTT. As protein: CASSQAGSNQPQHF. The V and J genes are TRBV3-1 and TRBJ1-5, with unresolved D. Deletions cut 1 base from V and 1 base from J, with 5 bases between. CDR3 length: 14 residues. From germline, CDR1 is LGHDT and CDR2 YNNKEL (reference sequence).

This clonotype was found many times. The chain uses TRBV20-1 and TRBJ2-5, with TRBD1 identical over 8 bases. This CDR3 comprises 14 residues. Germline values: CDR1 DFQATT, CDR2 SNEGSKA (reference sequence). V lost 5 bases to trimming and J lost 5 bases; unmatched junction nucleotides: 10. This CDR3 is CSAERAGGRETQYF. CDR3 nucleotides: TGCAGTGCTGAAAGAGCAGGGGGCCGTGAGACCCAGTACTTC.